The 8 T cell receptor beta chains presented below share a single source sample, sequenced in a study of blood T cell repertoires in COVID-19. Clones were read by immunoSEQ multiplex PCR, and TCRdb kept only the in-frame ones, dropping some. This sample yields under 45,000 clones, of which around 90% are seen a single time; 4.3% belongs to the top ten. What was sequenced was peripheral blood. The origin of the receptors is a man aged 55 to 69 with acute or convalescent COVID-19.

This clone was found once. The V gene is TRBV19, the J gene TRBJ1-2; D may be TRBD1 (5 bases). CDR3 length equals 13 residues. Deletions cut 4 bases from V and 7 bases from J, with 13 bases between. The germline V gene has CDR1 LNHDA and CDR2 SQIVND (reference sequence). CDR3 DNA sequence: TGTGCCAGTAGTACTCAGGGTATAGGTGGCTACACCTTC. Translated, it gives CASSTQGIGGYTF.

The chain links TRBV5-1 to TRBJ1-2, with 10 positions matching TRBD1. The CDR3 covers 15 residues. The germline V gene encodes CDR1 SGHRS and CDR2 YFSETQ. Trimming took 4 bases from V and 6 from J; bases not matched to a gene: 9. CDR3 bases: TGCGCCAGCAGCACCCGACAGGGGGCGGTCGATGGCTACACCTTC. It yields the protein CASSTRQGAVDGYTF.

This sequence joins TRBV18 and TRBJ1-2; 8 nucleotides align to TRBD1. V shed 3 bases and J 3 bases; nucleotides not matched to a gene: 6. Germline loops: CDR1 KGHSH, CDR2 LQKENI. The CDR3 runs 15 residues. The CDR3, as DNA: TGTGCCAGCTCACCTGACAGGGGAGTTTACTATGGCTACACCTTC. Protein sequence: CASSPDRGVYYGYTF.

This rearrangement joins TRBV2 to TRBJ2-1, with D possibly matching TRBD2 (6 bases). This CDR3 has 13 amino acids. V was trimmed by 2 bases and J by 8 bases, leaving 10 bases between them. CDR1 is SNHLY, CDR2 FYNNEI, per germline. The CDR3 sequence: CASSEIPGDEQFF. CDR3 bases: TGTGCCAGCAGTGAAATCCCGGGGGATGAGCAGTTCTTC.

The chain carries TRBV2 and TRBJ2-6; the match to TRBD1 covers 7 bases. The CDR3 spans 14 residues. The ends lost 9 bases at V and 4 bases at J; junction bases unmatched: 6. The V gene's germline CDR1 is SNHLY and CDR2 FYNNEI. CDR3 nucleotide sequence: TGTGCCAGTCACAGGGGTTCCGGGGCCAACGTCCTGACTTTC. Translating gives CASHRGSGANVLTF.

The chain employs TRBV27 and TRBJ1-6; 8 bases map to TRBD1. The germline gives CDR1 MNHEY, CDR2 SMNVEV (reference sequence). The CDR3 loop spans 17 amino acids. V shed 0 bases, J shed 7 bases, and the junction held 8 bases outside the gene matches. CDR3 in DNA: TGTGCCAGCAGTTTATCCTTTTCAGGGGGCTGGAATTCACCCCTCCACTTT. Protein product: CASSLSFSGGWNSPLHF.

V and J are TRBV5-6 and TRBJ1-3, with unresolved D. This CDR3 spans 16 amino acids. V was trimmed by 4 bases and J by 0 bases, leaving 14 bases between them. Germline loops: CDR1 SGHDT, CDR2 YYEEEE. Here the CDR3 DNA reads TGTGCCAGCAGCCACGCTCGACTGAGCTCTGGAAACACCATATATTTT. Encoded protein: CASSHARLSSGNTIYF. Together with reference TRBV5-6 and TRBJ1-3, the CDR3 gives the full variable domain: DAGVTQSPTHLIKTRGQQVTLRCSPKSGHDTVSWYQQALGQGPQFIFQYYEEEERQRGNFPDRFSGHQFPNYSSELNVNALLLGDSALYLCASSHARLSSGNTIYFGEGSWLTVV.

The CDR3 sequence: CASGLTSGGEDTGELFF. In nucleotides, the CDR3 is TGTGCTAGTGGTTTGACTAGCGGGGGGGAGGACACCGGGGAGCTGTTTTTT. The chain carries TRBV12-5 and TRBJ2-2; 13 positions agree with TRBD2. Trimming cost V 2 bases and J 3 bases; bases outside gene matches: 3. The CDR3 totals 17 residues. Germline V gives CDR1 LGHNT, CDR2 FRNRAP.